Listed below are T cell receptor beta chains from one sample, sequenced in a study of T cells in localized non-small cell lung cancer. The method was immunoSEQ multiplex PCR; TCRdb's version includes in-frame clones alone and lacks a portion of them. This sample has tens of thousands of clones, with over 85% found just once. The starting material was peripheral blood, obtained before any cancer treatment. The origin of the receptors is a man aged 35 to 69 with stage I squamous cell lung carcinoma. Each CDR3 is given with its conserved first and last residue.

V: TRBV14
J: TRBJ2-7
CDR3: CASSQPGREQYF

V: TRBV5-1
J: TRBJ2-1
CDR3: CASSSPDSYNEQFF

V: TRBV10-3
J: TRBJ1-6
CDR3: CAISVNGDNSPLHF

V: TRBV11-1
J: TRBJ2-1
CDR3: CASSLSPTGYNEQFF

V: TRBV7-9
J: TRBJ2-2
CDR3: CASSLGLAGAGELFF

V: TRBV6-6
J: TRBJ1-2
CDR3: CASSTQNDYGYTF

V: TRBV5-4
J: TRBJ2-3
CDR3: CASSFQGLQSTDTQYF

V: TRBV6-5
J: TRBJ2-7
CDR3: CASADTRSYEQYF

V: TRBV6-6
J: TRBJ1-1
CDR3: CASSRAGPNTEAFF

V: TRBV28
J: TRBJ1-5
CDR3: CASTEPGASNQPQHF

V: TRBV2
J: TRBJ1-2
CDR3: CASSEWNGEGYTF

V: TRBV28
J: TRBJ1-2
CDR3: CATTTNYGYTF

V: TRBV29-1
J: TRBJ2-7
CDR3: CSVGLIRGPSYEQYF

V: TRBV9
J: TRBJ2-3
CDR3: CASSVGASGRALVGTDTQYF

V: TRBV7-9
J: TRBJ1-3
CDR3: CASSDGNSGRWNTIYF

V: TRBV18
J: TRBJ2-1
CDR3: CASSPGINWWNEQFF

V: TRBV7-3
J: TRBJ2-3
CDR3: CASSLRGSDTQYF

V: TRBV19
J: TRBJ2-1
CDR3: CASSIRSNEQFF

V: TRBV7-3
J: TRBJ2-1
CDR3: CASSFGGVYNEQFF

V: TRBV6-1
J: TRBJ1-1
CDR3: CASQRWGQEDTEAFF

V: TRBV7-2
J: TRBJ2-3
CDR3: CASSWLGVSSTDTQYF

V: TRBV30
J: TRBJ2-5
CDR3: CAWTAGPGGETQYF